The clone carrying this T cell receptor (beta chain) has a handful of counts. The source of the sample is a study of response to subunit inactivated influenza vaccine. From the RT-PCR reads, TCRdb called clonotypes with MiXCR, one entry per CDR3 protein. The sample records about 570,000 distinct CDR3 sequences, about 10% being singletons. Germline V gene data show CDR1 as SGHTA and CDR2 as FQGNSA. The CDR3 covers 13 residues. V lost 4 bases to trimming and J lost 6 bases, with 13 bases between them. This sample was also put to use in a study of T cells expressing NK-cell markers. As that report states: What made the TCR beta cDNA was 5'RACE template switching with UMIs.

J is TRBJ2-7 and V is TRBV7-2, with a possible D match to TRBD2 (6 bases). The starting material was PBMCs from blood, obtained on the day of vaccination. The TCR was taken from a man aged 45-65 years who received an inactivated influenza vaccine. The CDR3 region has the DNA TGTGCCAGCAGCTCCACGACCGGGGGCGAGCAGTACTTC. Its protein product is CASSSTTGGEQYF.